These 30 T cell receptor beta chains share one sample of origin, sequenced in a study of glioma-infiltrating T cells after dendritic cell vaccination. Assay used: immunoSEQ multiplex PCR; TCRdb lists only in-frame clones, some missing. The table records 30,000 to 40,000 clones, approximately 84% of them present only once. Sequenced material: blood, taken before dendritic cell vaccination. These receptors came from a human donor with glioblastoma.

This sequence joins TRBV5-1 and TRBJ1-4; 7 bases line up with TRBD1. Germline values: CDR1 SGHRS, CDR2 YFSETQ. Trimming removed 1 base from V and 2 bases from J; junction bases left unmatched: 5. The CDR3 contains 16 residues. CDR3 bases: TGCGCCAGCAGCTTGATGCCCAGGGGGACTAATGAAAAACTGTTTTTT. It encodes CASSLMPRGTNEKLFF.

The chain combines TRBV2 with TRBJ1-2; 7 bases match TRBD1. Germline V lookup: CDR1 SNHLY, CDR2 FYNNEI. V shed 7 bases and J 8 bases; nucleotides not matched to a gene: 7. This CDR3 region has 12 residues. For the CDR3, the DNA is TGTGCCAGCAATACAGGGGCTGGGGGCTACACCTTC. Its translation is CASNTGAGGYTF.

This clone occurred once. The rearrangement links TRBV5-1 to TRBJ1-6; 8 bases are shared with TRBD1. The CDR3 covers 14 residues. With V trimmed by 2 bases and J by 7 bases, 2 bases remained unmatched. CDR1 is SGHRS, CDR2 YFSETQ, per germline. Here the CDR3 DNA reads TGCGCCAGCAGCTTCGGGACAGGAAATTCACCCCTCCACTTT. This translates into CASSFGTGNSPLHF.

The gene calls are TRBV4-2 and TRBJ1-2; TRBD1 is a possible D gene (5 bases). The V end lost 0 bases, the J end lost 3 bases, and 11 bases lay between the germline ends. The CDR3 loop spans 15 amino acids. Germline CDR1 and CDR2: LGHNA and YNFKEQ. This chain's CDR3 is CASSQDRSRDYGYTF. In nucleotides, the CDR3 is TGTGCCAGCAGCCAAGATCGGTCCAGGGACTATGGCTACACCTTC.

This clone was seen a handful of times. The chain couples TRBV30 to TRBJ2-7; 9 bases are shared with TRBD2. Germline CDR1 is GTSNPN and CDR2 is SVGIG (reference sequence). The trim removed 6 bases at V and 3 bases at J, leaving 9 bases unmatched. The length of the CDR3 is 14 residues. The CDR3 DNA follows: TGTGCCTGCAAACAGGCGGGGGGGGGCTACGAGCAGTACTTC. Translated: CACKQAGGGYEQYF. Drawing the rest from reference TRBV30 and TRBJ2-7, the complete variable domain is SQTIHQWPATLVQPVGSPLSLECTVEGTSNPNLYWYRQAAGRGLQLLFYSVGIGQISSEVPQNLSASRPQDRQFILSSKKLLLSDSGFYLCACKQAGGGYEQYFGPGTRLTVT.

The rearrangement links TRBV4-3 to TRBJ2-6; 8 bases align to TRBD1. After removal of 2 bases from V and 0 bases from J, the junction contained 12 bases not matched to a gene. CDR1 and CDR2 (germline): LGHNA, YSLEER. This CDR3 is built from 20 residues. The CDR3 bases are TGCGCCAGCAGCCAATTTGTGGGACAGGCCTATAGCTCTGGGGCCAACGTCCTGACTTTC. Translation gives CASSQFVGQAYSSGANVLTF.

The chain links TRBV9 to TRBJ2-3; no clear D gene. Trimming removed 4 bases at V and 0 bases at J, with 21 bases between. The CDR3 totals 18 residues. CDR1 and CDR2 from the germline V gene are SGDLS and YYNGEE. DNA for the CDR3: TGTGCCAGCAGCCCAAGAATGGCTCGAGGCTTTAGCACAGATACGCAGTATTTT. The encoded protein is CASSPRMARGFSTDTQYF.

The chain recombines TRBV15 with TRBJ1-4; D gene unclear. CDR1 LNHNV and CDR2 YYDKDF come from the germline V gene (reference sequence). The V gene lost 0 bases and the J gene lost 5 bases, with 10 bases spanning the gap. CDR3 size: 15 residues. CDR3 bases: TGTGCCACCAGCAGAGATATCTCGGGAAATGAAAAACTGTTTTTT. It yields the protein CATSRDISGNEKLFF.

This clone was recorded only once. The rearrangement links TRBV4-3 to TRBJ1-5; 8 nucleotides align to TRBD1. Germline trimming cut 0 bases from V and 5 bases from J; bases unmatched to any gene: 6. The CDR3 is 16 amino acids. Germline CDR1 is LGHNA and CDR2 is YSLEER. The DNA for the CDR3 is TGCGCCAGCAGCCAAGATTCCAGGGGGCACTATCAGCCCCAGCATTTT. Residues: CASSQDSRGHYQPQHF.

This clone occurred once. The rearrangement uses TRBV2 and TRBJ2-1; 12 nucleotides align to TRBD2. This CDR3 region has 15 residues. Per the germline V gene, CDR1 is SNHLY and CDR2 is FYNNEI. V lost 6 bases to trimming and J lost 4 bases; unmatched junction nucleotides: 4. The CDR3 DNA sequence: TGTGCCAGCAGAGGACTAGCGGGGACGTACAATGAGCAGTTCTTC. Translating gives CASRGLAGTYNEQFF.

The chain uses TRBV28 and TRBJ1-2, with 10 bases lining up with TRBD1. This CDR3 has 15 residues. The V gene end was trimmed by 2 bases and the J gene end by 7 bases; junction bases not matched to a gene: 7. Germline-derived CDR1 and CDR2 are MDHEN and SYDVKM. The CDR3 here is CASSLRQGARGGYTF. The DNA of the CDR3 is TGTGCCAGCAGTTTACGACAGGGGGCAAGGGGTGGCTACACCTTC.

The V gene is TRBV7-2, the J gene TRBJ1-4; weak D call: TRBD1 (6 bases). In germline, CDR1 is SGHTA, CDR2 FQGNSA. The CDR3 consists of 17 residues. Trimming shortened V by 0 bases and J by 3 bases, and 14 bases separated the two germline ends. CDR3 bases: TGTGCCAGCAGCTTAGCGCCTCGACAGGAACCTAATGAAAAACTGTTTTTT. Protein: CASSLAPRQEPNEKLFF.

This clone was seen more than once but under ten times. This chain connects TRBV6-4 to TRBJ1-4; 9 positions match TRBD1. The CDR3 spans 18 residues. V dropped 0 bases and J dropped 2; count of bases not matched to a gene: 7. Per the germline V gene, CDR1 is MRHNA and CDR2 is SNTAGT. The chain's CDR3 is CASSDSRGQGTTNEKLFF. The CDR3, as DNA: TGTGCCAGCAGTGACTCGAGGGGACAGGGTACGACTAATGAAAAACTGTTTTTT.

The chain uses TRBV9 and TRBJ2-1; 8 positions match TRBD1. CDR1 SGDLS and CDR2 YYNGEE come from the germline V gene. After removal of 4 bases from V and 2 bases from J, the junction contained 5 bases not matched to a gene. The CDR3 has 15 amino acids. The CDR3 coding sequence is TGTGCCAGCAGCTTAGGACAGGGCACCTACAATGAGCAGTTCTTC. It translates to CASSLGQGTYNEQFF. The full variable domain, with the rest looked up from reference TRBV9 and TRBJ2-1, is DSGVTQTPKHLITATGQRVTLRCSPRSGDLSVYWYQQSLDQGLQFLIQYYNGEERAKGNILERFSAQQFPDLHSELNLSSLELGDSALYFCASSLGQGTYNEQFFGPGTRLTVL.

This chain joins TRBV27 and TRBJ2-3, with a weak D call TRBD1 (6 bases). CDR3 size: 15 residues. In germline, CDR1 is MNHEY, CDR2 SMNVEV (reference sequence). Deletions cut 6 bases from V and 6 bases from J, with 19 bases between. The CDR3 DNA sequence: TGTGCCAGCAGGAAGGGACACCAAAAAACGGATACGCAGTATTTT. It codes for CASRKGHQKTDTQYF.

The chain uses TRBV13 and TRBJ1-1, with TRBD1 as a possible D gene (5 bases). Trimming took off 5 bases at V and 10 bases at J, with 14 bases between the two ends. Germline V gives CDR1 PRHDT, CDR2 FYEKMQ (reference sequence). The CDR3 has 12 residues. This CDR3 is CASSRSGDGAFF. The CDR3 DNA reads as TGTGCCAGCAGCAGGTCGGGGGATGGAGCTTTCTTT.

This rearrangement joins TRBV10-3 to TRBJ1-3, with unresolved D. Trimming pared 3 bases from V and 0 bases from J, leaving 18 bases between. The CDR3 totals 18 residues. Germline CDR1 ENHRY, CDR2 SYGVKD. DNA for the CDR3: TGTGCCATCAGTGATTATTCTGGCAGGTCCTACTCTGGAAACACCATATATTTT. It encodes CAISDYSGRSYSGNTIYF.

This clone showed up just a few times. This chain joins TRBV9 and TRBJ1-2; D possibly corresponds to TRBD1 (5 bases). V gave up 4 bases and J gave up 5 bases, with 18 bases separating them. Germline V CDR1 and CDR2: SGDLS, YYNGEE. The CDR3 runs 15 residues. The CDR3 here is CASSPPGGQEYGYTF. The CDR3 nucleotides read TGTGCCAGCAGCCCCCCGGGGGGTCAGGAGTATGGCTACACCTTC.

The chain has TRBV9 and TRBJ2-2; maybe TRBD1 (6 bases). V dropped 3 bases and J dropped 6 bases, with 15 bases sitting between them. The V gene's germline CDR1 is SGDLS and CDR2 YYNGEE. This CDR3 region has 15 residues. Here the CDR3 DNA reads TGTGCCAGCAGCGCCACACCCCAGGGGTCCGGGGAGCTGTTTTTT. It codes for CASSATPQGSGELFF.

This clone has only one observation. Written as DNA, the CDR3 is TGTGCCAGCAGCTTAGACGGGACAGACCAAGAGACCCAGTACTTC. Translating it yields CASSLDGTDQETQYF. The chain is built from TRBV7-2 and TRBJ2-5; TRBD1 agrees at 7 bases. Germline V gene lookup returns CDR1 SGHTA and CDR2 FQGNSA. The CDR3 runs to 15 residues. V was pared by 1 base and J by 0 bases, with 2 bases of the junction left unmatched.

The CDR3 reads CASSLLAGASIGFF. DNA of the CDR3: TGTGCCAGCAGTTTACTAGCGGGGGCCTCTATTGGGTTCTTC. This chain joins TRBV27 and TRBJ2-1; 10 bases agree with TRBD2. This CDR3 has 14 amino acids. V shed 2 bases, J shed 15 bases, and the junction held 10 bases outside the gene matches. Germline V gene lookup returns CDR1 MNHEY and CDR2 SMNVEV (reference sequence).

The CDR3 is CATRPFGRANTEAFF. The CDR3, as DNA: TGTGCCACCAGACCTTTTGGCAGGGCGAACACTGAAGCTTTCTTT. The chain is built from TRBV5-4 and TRBJ1-1, with TRBD1 as a possible D gene (5 bases). Trimming cost V 9 bases and J 1 base, with 19 bases left between them. Germline CDR1 SGHNT, CDR2 YYREEE (reference sequence). The CDR3 spans 15 residues.

The chain combines TRBV5-1 with TRBJ2-3, with 7 bases that match TRBD1. In germline, CDR1 is SGHRS, CDR2 YFSETQ. The CDR3 runs to 16 residues. The trim removed 4 bases at V and 0 bases at J, leaving 8 bases unmatched. CDR3 DNA sequence: TGCGCCAGCAGCCTGAATCCGGGACAGAGCACAGATACGCAGTATTTT. The encoded protein is CASSLNPGQSTDTQYF.

The CDR3: CSAMPGTGDYEQYF. CDR3 DNA sequence: TGCAGCGCTATGCCAGGGACAGGGGACTACGAGCAGTACTTC. The chain couples TRBV29-1 to TRBJ2-7; TRBD1 agrees at 10 bases. Looked up from germline, CDR1 is SQVTM and CDR2 is ANQGSEA. The CDR3 spans 14 residues. V shed 7 bases and J 3 bases; nucleotides not matched to a gene: 9.

This sequence joins TRBV4-3 and TRBJ2-2; weak D call: TRBD2 (6 bases). V was trimmed by 0 bases and J by 5 bases, leaving 13 bases between them. The length of the CDR3 is 16 residues. Germline assignment: CDR1 LGHNA and CDR2 YSLEER. The CDR3 nucleotides read TGCGCCAGCAGCCAAGATCTAGGAGGGGCAACCGGGGAGCTGTTTTTT. It codes for CASSQDLGGATGELFF.

The chain is built from TRBV30 and TRBJ1-2; weak D call: TRBD1 (5 bases). With 2 bases removed from V and 5 bases from J, the gap between germline ends came to 9 bases. The CDR3 runs to 12 residues. Germline-derived CDR1 and CDR2 are GTSNPN and SVGIG (reference sequence). CDR3 residues: CAWSPGAYGYTF. For the CDR3, the DNA is TGTGCCTGGAGTCCTGGGGCTTATGGCTACACCTTC.

The genes are TRBV19 and TRBJ2-5; 8 bases are a match to TRBD2. The J call could be wrong; TRBJ2-7 is a better fit for the DNA end. CDR1 and CDR2 from the germline V gene are LNHDA and SQIVND (reference sequence). There are 16 residues in the CDR3. The CDR3 DNA sequence: TGTGCCAGTAGTCGATCGCGGGGGGCCGGATCCTACGAGCAGTACTTC. Protein: CASSRSRGAGSYEQYF.

CDR3 sequence (DNA): TGTGCCAGCAGTCAGAGACTGGGGGAGCTGTTTTTT. Amino acid sequence: CASSQRLGELFF. The rearrangement uses TRBV27 and TRBJ2-2; D remains ambiguous. Germline CDR1 MNHEY, CDR2 SMNVEV (reference sequence). The V and J ends lost 5 bases and 8 bases respectively, with 9 bases between them. CDR3 length: 12 amino acids.

The chain has TRBV5-4 and TRBJ1-2; D is undetermined. V lost 4 bases and J 8 bases, leaving 21 bases between the germline ends. This CDR3 comprises 15 residues. The germline V gene encodes CDR1 SGHNT and CDR2 YYREEE (reference sequence). The CDR3 region has the DNA TGTGCCAGCAGCCCCCCGGCGGGCAGTGGCTCGGGCTACACCTTC. Amino acid sequence: CASSPPAGSGSGYTF.

The chain couples TRBV5-1 to TRBJ1-4, with D perhaps TRBD1 (5 bases). The CDR3 loop spans 12 amino acids. Trimming cost V 5 bases and J 7 bases, with 9 bases left between them. Germline lookup yields CDR1 SGHRS and CDR2 YFSETQ. For the CDR3, the DNA is TGCGCCAGCAGTCAGGGTGGTGAAAAACTGTTTTTT. Protein: CASSQGGEKLFF.